The entry below gives a single T cell receptor (beta chain) sequence along with its context. It was with random hexamers that roughly 0.45 to 1 ug RNA was reverse transcribed. TCRdb called the immunoSEQ multiplex PCR reads again in MiXCR, with one record for every CDR3 protein. The table has about 130,000 distinct CDR3 sequences, about 95% seen once. CD8+ and CD4+ blood T cells underwent TCR beta sequencing. The germline CDR1 and CDR2 sequences are LNHDA and SQIVND (reference sequence). J lost 6 bases, V lost 10 bases, and 6 bases had no gene match. This CDR3 is built from 14 residues. This sample is part of a study of CD8 T cells in Susac syndrome.

V and J are TRBV19 and TRBJ2-2; 12 bases are shared with TRBD1. This receptor was identified in a human donor in good health. The sample comprised CD4+ T cells from PBMCs. The CDR3: CATRGQGAAGELFF. In DNA, the CDR3 is TGTGCCACTCGGGGACAGGGGGCTGCCGGGGAGCTGTTTTTT.